A single sample gave rise to the 5 T cell receptor beta chains below, sequenced in a study of blood T cell repertoires in COVID-19. Sequenced by immunoSEQ multiplex PCR; TCRdb stores in-frame clones only, minus some. The repertoire holds hundreds of thousands of clones, with 84% as singletons. The sample consisted of peripheral blood. The source is a human donor in a cohort sampled during active COVID-19.

The chain employs TRBV5-1 and TRBJ2-7; 12 bases are shared with TRBD2. The CDR3 extends over 15 amino acids. Germline V gives CDR1 SGHRS, CDR2 YFSETQ. V was clipped by 3 bases and J by 1 base; unmatched bases: 2. The DNA of the CDR3 is TGCGCCAGCAGCTACGGACTAGCGGGATCCTACGAGCAGTACTTC. Translated, it gives CASSYGLAGSYEQYF.

This chain links TRBV28 with TRBJ1-2; no definite D call. The V gene's germline CDR1 is MDHEN and CDR2 SYDVKM. The CDR3 extends over 15 amino acids. Trimming stripped 3 bases from V and 2 bases from J, with 13 bases between. CDR3 loop: CASSFPAGGNYGYTF. In DNA, the CDR3 is TGTGCCAGCAGTTTCCCCGCCGGAGGGAACTATGGCTACACCTTC.

CDR3 sequence (DNA): TGTGCCAGCAGTATACAGGTTGTAGCTGAAGCTTTCTTT. It specifies CASSIQVVAEAFF. The chain links TRBV2 to TRBJ1-1; possible D gene TRBD1, 5 bases. The V gene lost 5 bases and the J gene lost 6 bases, with 13 bases spanning the gap. Looked up from germline, CDR1 is SNHLY and CDR2 is FYNNEI. This CDR3 contains 13 residues.

This clone appeared a few times. The V call is TRBV29-1, the J call TRBJ2-5; TRBD1 matches at 7 bases. The CDR3 length is 14 residues. The germline CDR1 and CDR2 sequences are SQVTM and ANQGSEA. V dropped 7 bases and J dropped 3; count of bases not matched to a gene: 11. CDR3 region: CSAAPQGTKETQYF. DNA for the CDR3: TGCAGCGCTGCCCCACAGGGGACAAAAGAGACCCAGTACTTC.

V and J are TRBV28 and TRBJ1-3; no firm D call. This CDR3 has 14 residues. Trimming removed 9 bases from V and 2 bases from J, with 14 bases in between. The germline CDR1 and CDR2 sequences are MDHEN and SYDVKM. CDR3 coding DNA: TGTGCCAGTGGGTCCCTAGGAACTGGAAACACCATATATTTT. The encoded protein is CASGSLGTGNTIYF.